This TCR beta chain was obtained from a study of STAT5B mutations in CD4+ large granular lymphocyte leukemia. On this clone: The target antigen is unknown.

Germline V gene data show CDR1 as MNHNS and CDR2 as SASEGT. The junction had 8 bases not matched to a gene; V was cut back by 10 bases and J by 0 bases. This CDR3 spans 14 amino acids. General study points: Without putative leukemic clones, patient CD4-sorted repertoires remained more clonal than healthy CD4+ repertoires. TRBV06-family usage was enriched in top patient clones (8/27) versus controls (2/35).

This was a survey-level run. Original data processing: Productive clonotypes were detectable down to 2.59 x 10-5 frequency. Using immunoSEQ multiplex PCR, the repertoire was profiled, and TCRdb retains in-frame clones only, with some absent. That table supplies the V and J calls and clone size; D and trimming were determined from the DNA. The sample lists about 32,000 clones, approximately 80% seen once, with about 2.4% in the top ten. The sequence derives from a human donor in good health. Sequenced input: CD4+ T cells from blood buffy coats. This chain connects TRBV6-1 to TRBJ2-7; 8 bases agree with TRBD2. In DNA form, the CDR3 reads TGTGCCACCCGCGGGAGGTTTAGCTCCTACGAGCAGTACTTC. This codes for CATRGRFSSYEQYF.